These 29 T cell receptor beta chains share one sample of origin, sequenced in a study of spatial heterogeneity in lung cancer. Study findings and constraints: One measure, the expanded intratumoral alpha and beta TCR count, tracked tumor mutation counts.

Indicated time point: sample taken at primary tumor resection. TCRdb re-called the 5' RACE reads with MiXCR, one entry per CDR3 protein. This sample has over 7,500 distinct CDR3 sequences, with just under 3% found just once. Their recognized antigens are unknown. The sequenced sample was lung tumor tissue, obtained at surgery. The receptors originated from a male donor with early-stage non-small cell lung cancer.

This clonotype was seen ten or more times. The chain couples TRBV7-3 to TRBJ2-1; 9 nucleotides line up with TRBD2. The CDR3 loop spans 15 amino acids. In germline, CDR1 is SGHTA, CDR2 FQGTGA. With V trimmed by 4 bases and J by 5 bases, 6 bases remained unmatched. This CDR3 reads CASSSGGGGHNEQFF. In DNA, the CDR3 is TGTGCCAGCAGCTCTGGCGGGGGGGGTCACAATGAGCAGTTCTTC.

Many counts were recorded for this clonotype. This chain links TRBV20-1 with TRBJ1-4; D gene unclear. The CDR3 sequence is 12 residues long. V was cut by 3 bases and J by 7 bases, with 9 bases left in between. In germline, CDR1 is DFQATT, CDR2 SNEGSKA (reference sequence). The CDR3 sequence is CSASPLREKLFF. DNA of the CDR3: TGCAGTGCTAGCCCCCTACGTGAAAAACTGTTTTTT.

The sample holds many counts of this clonotype. The chain recombines TRBV20-1 with TRBJ1-1; 7 bases agree with TRBD1. The CDR3 has 13 amino acids. Germline V CDR1 and CDR2: DFQATT, SNEGSKA (reference sequence). V lost 5 bases to trimming and J lost 5 bases; unmatched junction nucleotides: 8. CDR3 residues: CSAPTQGGTEAFF. The CDR3 DNA reads as TGCAGTGCTCCAACCCAGGGGGGAACTGAAGCTTTCTTT.

In this sample, this clonotype turned up many times. V and J are TRBV2 and TRBJ2-7, with D unclear. Germline V gene sequence: CDR1 SNHLY, CDR2 FYNNEI. Trimming removed 6 bases at V and 1 base at J, with 10 bases between. This CDR3 region has 13 residues. CDR3 sequence: CASRGSASYEQYF. The CDR3 bases are TGTGCCAGCAGGGGCAGCGCGTCCTACGAGCAGTACTTC.

This clonotype was picked up many times. CDR3 DNA: TGTGCCAGCAGTTCGGCACAAACCTTAGCCAAAAACATTCAGTACTTC. Its translation: CASSSAQTLAKNIQYF. The chain joins TRBV5-5 to TRBJ2-4; D unresolved. CDR3 length equals 16 residues. Germline CDR1 and CDR2: SGHKS and YYEKEE (reference sequence). The V gene lost 5 bases and the J gene lost 0 bases, with 15 bases spanning the gap.

This clonotype was counted at least ten times. The chain combines TRBV6-2 or TRBV6-3 with TRBJ2-7, with 7 bases lining up with TRBD2. Per the germline V gene, CDR1 is MNHEY and CDR2 is SVGEGT. This CDR3 region has 14 residues. V dropped 9 bases and J dropped 0; count of bases not matched to a gene: 8. CDR3 loop: CASTGGTTSYEQYF. In nucleotides, the CDR3 is TGTGCCAGTACCGGCGGGACTACCTCCTACGAGCAGTACTTC.

Of note for this clonotype: This may be a read error, as it is one base from a much larger clone. The V gene is TRBV5-1, the J gene TRBJ2-1; 15 bases line up with TRBD2. Germline V CDR1 and CDR2: SGHRS, YFSETQ. The CDR3 extends over 14 amino acids. The CDR3 reads CASNPRTSGGEPFF. CDR3 DNA sequence: TGCGCCAGCAACCCACGGACTAGCGGGGGGGAGCCGTTCTTC.

This clonotype was seen ten or more times. This chain uses TRBV12-3 or TRBV12-4 with TRBJ2-1; 9 nucleotides agree with TRBD2. Trimming at V came to 0 bases and at J to 8 bases, leaving 8 bases not matched to a gene. This CDR3 spans 16 amino acids. The CDR3 here is CASSLARRGGRDEQFF. CDR3 bases: TGTGCCAGCAGTTTAGCGCGGCGGGGGGGGAGGGATGAGCAGTTCTTC.

This clonotype was detected many times. The genes are TRBV5-4 and TRBJ2-3; D not resolved. Germline CDR1 and CDR2: SGHNT and YYREEE (reference sequence). The ends were cut back, 0 bases at V and 1 base at J, with 6 bases in the middle. The CDR3 totals 14 residues. CDR3 protein: CASSLDWGTDTQYF. The CDR3 coding sequence is TGTGCCAGCAGCTTGGACTGGGGCACAGATACGCAGTATTTT.

The chain uses TRBV5-4 and TRBJ1-1; possible D gene TRBD1, 5 bases. This CDR3 is built from 17 residues. Germline V gives CDR1 SGHNT, CDR2 YYREEE (reference sequence). Trimming removed 0 bases from V and 3 bases from J, with 18 bases in between. The CDR3 here is CASSLGPHRFRYTEAFF. The DNA for the CDR3 is TGTGCCAGCAGCTTGGGCCCACACAGGTTCCGGTACACTGAAGCTTTCTTT.

This clonotype is medium-sized within its sample. The chain uses TRBV14 and TRBJ1-2; D gene ambiguous. Looked up from germline, CDR1 is SGHDN and CDR2 is FVKESK. The ends were cut back, 2 bases at V and 4 bases at J, with 14 bases in the middle. The CDR3 is 15 amino acids. CDR3 DNA: TGTGCCAGCAGCCAATCCCACAGTGGCGGCTATGGCTACACCTTC. Protein product: CASSQSHSGGYGYTF.

Ten or more counts support this clonotype. This chain joins TRBV20-1 and TRBJ1-4; D is possibly TRBD1 (6 bases). Germline-derived CDR1 and CDR2 are DFQATT and SNEGSKA (reference sequence). CDR3 length equals 13 residues. This chain's CDR3 is CRVGGRSNEKLFF. The CDR3 bases are TGCAGGGTAGGGGGACGGTCTAATGAAAAACTGTTTTTT.

This clonotype has a count of ten or more. The chain links TRBV10-2 to TRBJ2-2; 10 positions match TRBD1. Germline V gene data show CDR1 as WSHSY and CDR2 as SAAADI. This CDR3 is built from 22 residues. Trimming cost V 9 bases and J 0 bases; bases outside gene matches: 25. CDR3 protein: CASPAYSGTGVDRSPNTGELFF. In nucleotides, the CDR3 is TGCGCCAGTCCGGCTTATTCCGGGACAGGGGTGGATCGTTCCCCGAACACCGGGGAGCTGTTTTTT.

Ten or more counts support this clonotype. This chain links TRBV9 with TRBJ2-5, with D tentatively TRBD2 (6 bases). This CDR3 is 15 amino acids long. V was cut by 0 bases and J by 2 bases, with 11 bases left in between. CDR1 is SGDLS, CDR2 YYNGEE, per germline. CDR3 amino acids: CASSVAAAGQETQYF. The CDR3 DNA reads TGTGCCAGCAGCGTAGCCGCGGCGGGACAAGAGACCCAGTACTTC.

This clonotype has ten or more counts. The rearrangement links TRBV7-9 to TRBJ1-5, with TRBD1 as a possible D gene (5 bases). The CDR3 is made up of 15 amino acids. V lost 0 bases, J lost 3 bases, and 9 bases lay in between. Germline V lookup: CDR1 SEHNR, CDR2 FQNEAQ (reference sequence). The DNA for the CDR3 is TGTGCCAGCAGCTTAGCAGACAGATTCAATCAGCCCCAGCATTTT. Translation: CASSLADRFNQPQHF.

This clonotype is deemed medium-sized (0.01 to 0.1%). This sequence joins TRBV6-5 and TRBJ2-3, with TRBD1 as a possible D gene (5 bases). With 8 bases removed from V and 0 bases from J, the gap between germline ends came to 6 bases. Germline V gives CDR1 MNHEY, CDR2 SVGAGI. CDR3 length: 12 residues. CDR3 sequence: CASAGSTDTQYF. As DNA, the CDR3 is TGTGCCAGCGCAGGGAGCACAGATACGCAGTATTTT.

To note about this clonotype: A read error may be the cause here, since a much bigger clone is one base away. The chain couples TRBV7-2 to TRBJ2-2; perhaps TRBD2 as D (6 bases). The V gene's germline CDR1 is SGHTA and CDR2 FQGNSA. The CDR3 runs to 15 residues. The CDR3 bases are TGTGCCAGCAGCCCTACCCCCTTATCAACCGGGGGGCTGTTTTTT. This translates into CASSPTPLSTGGLFF.

Ten or more counts support this clonotype. V and J are TRBV7-2 and TRBJ2-1, with D perhaps being TRBD1 or TRBD2 (6 bases each). This CDR3 is 17 amino acids long. Germline CDR1 SGHTA, CDR2 FQGNSA. Trimming took 3 bases from V and 4 from J, leaving 19 bases between them. The CDR3 bases are TGTGCCAGCAGCTTGGGGGCGGGGCGGGGACTTTACAATGAGCAGTTCTTC. Protein: CASSLGAGRGLYNEQFF.

This clonotype appeared many times. The chain is built from TRBV14 and TRBJ2-3; the D is unclear. In germline, CDR1 is SGHDN, CDR2 FVKESK. V shed 1 base and J shed 12 bases, with 8 bases lying between them. This CDR3 has 11 amino acids. The CDR3 region is CASSQVGPQYF. The CDR3 DNA sequence: TGTGCCAGCAGCCAAGTTGGGCCCCAGTATTTT.

This clonotype appeared many times. The J gene is TRBJ2-3, the V gene TRBV7-9, with D possibly being TRBD2 (5 bases). With 5 bases removed from V and 1 base from J, the gap between germline ends came to 10 bases. CDR1 SEHNR and CDR2 FQNEAQ come from the germline V gene (reference sequence). The CDR3 runs to 14 residues. The CDR3 here is CASSGERRTDTQYF. In DNA form, the CDR3 reads TGTGCCAGCAGCGGGGAGCGGCGCACAGATACGCAGTATTTT.

This clonotype has a count of ten or more. V is TRBV27 and J is TRBJ2-7; 8 nucleotides agree with TRBD1. Losses at the gene ends were 3 bases for V and 4 bases for J; bases not matched to a gene: 2. Germline V CDR1 and CDR2: MNHEY, SMNVEV (reference sequence). This CDR3 is 13 amino acids long. Written as DNA, the CDR3 is TGTGCCAGCAGTTTCTACAGGGGGTACGAGCAGTACTTC. Its translation is CASSFYRGYEQYF.

This clonotype was recorded at least ten times. The chain joins TRBV20-1 to TRBJ2-1, with a possible D match to TRBD1 (6 bases). Germline V lookup: CDR1 DFQATT, CDR2 SNEGSKA (reference sequence). This CDR3 has 16 amino acids. The CDR3 nucleotides are TGCAGCTCAATAGCCCTTGGGGGCGGAACCTACAATGAGCAGTTCTTC. It codes for CSSIALGGGTYNEQFF.

This clonotype was seen at least ten times. The chain links TRBV5-4 to TRBJ1-1; a weak D match, TRBD1 (5 bases). In germline, CDR1 is SGHNT, CDR2 YYREEE (reference sequence). The CDR3 has 15 amino acids. V was shortened by 0 bases and J by 0 bases, with 9 bases between the two germline ends. CDR3 coding DNA: TGTGCCAGCAGCTTGGAGGGGACTATGAACACTGAAGCTTTCTTT. Protein product: CASSLEGTMNTEAFF.

The table lists this clonotype with many counts. The rearrangement joins TRBV11-2 to TRBJ2-7; 8 nucleotides agree with TRBD1. Germline V gene sequence: CDR1 SGHAT, CDR2 FQNNGV. This CDR3 contains 13 residues. Losses at the gene ends were 6 bases for V and 4 bases for J; bases not matched to a gene: 5. The CDR3 loop reads CASRPDRGYEQYF. The CDR3 region has the DNA TGTGCCAGCAGACCAGACAGGGGTTACGAGCAGTACTTC.

This clonotype was counted ten times or more. The rearrangement joins TRBV5-1 to TRBJ2-2; 7 bases are a match to TRBD2. Losses at the gene ends were 4 bases for V and 0 bases for J; bases not matched to a gene: 3. The CDR3 is 15 amino acids. Per germline, CDR1 SGHRS and CDR2 YFSETQ. CDR3 coding DNA: TGCGCCAGCAGCGGGAGGGATTCGAACACCGGGGAGCTGTTTTTT. This encodes CASSGRDSNTGELFF.

In its sample, this clonotype ranks as medium-sized (0.01 to 0.1%). This rearrangement joins TRBV5-1 to TRBJ1-6; D is possibly TRBD1 (6 bases). This CDR3 has 16 amino acids. V lost 0 bases and J lost 3, with 10 bases in between. The germline V gene has CDR1 SGHRS and CDR2 YFSETQ. CDR3 DNA sequence: TGCGCCAGCAGCTTGGAACAGGGTTTCTATAATTCACCCCTCCACTTT. Its protein product is CASSLEQGFYNSPLHF.

The table lists this clonotype with many counts. Germline is not matched at one junction end, which may reflect a read error. The chain has TRBV20-1 and TRBJ1-2; TRBD1 agrees at 9 bases. CDR1 is DFQATT and CDR2 is SNEGSKA in the germline V gene (reference sequence). This CDR3 contains 17 residues. CDR3 sequence (DNA): TGCAGTGCTAGTTTGCGGTGGACAGGGGCGGGCAACTATGGCCACACCTTC. Its protein is CSASLRWTGAGNYGHTF.

This clonotype was found many times. The V and J genes are TRBV5-6 and TRBJ2-7; no reliable D call. This CDR3 is 12 amino acids long. V was pared by 2 bases and J by 3 bases, with 6 bases between. The germline gives CDR1 SGHDT, CDR2 YYEEEE. The CDR3 DNA sequence: TGTGCCAGCAGCTTAGGAGACTACGAGCAGTACTTC. It specifies CASSLGDYEQYF.

Ten or more counts support this clonotype. The chain uses TRBV7-2 and TRBJ2-5; tentatively, D is TRBD2 (5 bases). Germline lookup yields CDR1 SGHTA and CDR2 FQGNSA. V lost 5 bases and J lost 5, with 12 bases in between. The CDR3 is 13 amino acids. In DNA, the CDR3 is TGTGCCAGCAGCCTTGGGGAGTTGGAGACCCAGTACTTC. Protein sequence: CASSLGELETQYF.